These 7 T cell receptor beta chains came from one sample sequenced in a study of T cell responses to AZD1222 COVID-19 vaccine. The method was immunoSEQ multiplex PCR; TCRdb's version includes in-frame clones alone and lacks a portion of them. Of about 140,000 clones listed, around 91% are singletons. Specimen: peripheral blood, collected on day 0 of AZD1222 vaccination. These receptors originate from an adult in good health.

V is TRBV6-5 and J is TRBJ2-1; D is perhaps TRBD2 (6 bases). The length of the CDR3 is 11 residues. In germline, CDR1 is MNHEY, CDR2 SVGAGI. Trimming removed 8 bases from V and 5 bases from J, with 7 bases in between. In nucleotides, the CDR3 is TGTGCCAGCGGGGAGGACAATGAGCAGTTCTTC. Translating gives CASGEDNEQFF.

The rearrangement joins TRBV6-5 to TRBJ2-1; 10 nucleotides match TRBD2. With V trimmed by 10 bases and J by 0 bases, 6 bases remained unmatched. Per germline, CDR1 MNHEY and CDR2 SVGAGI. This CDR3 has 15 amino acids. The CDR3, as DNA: TGTGCCACCGAAGCTAGCGGGGGCTCCTACAATGAGCAGTTCTTC. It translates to CATEASGGSYNEQFF.

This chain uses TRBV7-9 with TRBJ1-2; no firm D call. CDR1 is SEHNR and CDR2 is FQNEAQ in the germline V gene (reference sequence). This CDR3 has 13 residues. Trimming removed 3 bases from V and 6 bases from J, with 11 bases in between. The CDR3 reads CASSFKELDGYTF. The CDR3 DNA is TGTGCCAGCAGCTTCAAGGAACTAGATGGCTACACCTTC.

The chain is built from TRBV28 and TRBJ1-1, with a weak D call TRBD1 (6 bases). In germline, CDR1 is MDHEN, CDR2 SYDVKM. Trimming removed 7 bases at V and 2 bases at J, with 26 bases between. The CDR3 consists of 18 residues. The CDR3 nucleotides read TGTGCCAGCACCTTTATTGGAGTCTTCGGGACACAAAACACTGAAGCTTTCTTT. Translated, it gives CASTFIGVFGTQNTEAFF. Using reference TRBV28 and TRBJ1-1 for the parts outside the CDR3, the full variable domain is DVKVTQSSRYLVKRTGEKVFLECVQDMDHENMFWYRQDPGLGLRLIYFSYDVKMKEKGDIPEGYSVSREKKERFSLILESASTNQTSMYLCASTFIGVFGTQNTEAFFGQGTRLTVV.

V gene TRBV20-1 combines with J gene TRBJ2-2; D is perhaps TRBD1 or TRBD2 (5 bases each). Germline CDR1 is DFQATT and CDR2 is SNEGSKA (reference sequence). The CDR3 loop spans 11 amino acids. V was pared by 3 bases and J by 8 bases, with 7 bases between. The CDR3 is CSASGAGELFF. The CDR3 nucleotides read TGCAGTGCTAGCGGGGCTGGGGAGCTGTTTTTT.

The CDR3 loop is CASSAWEITDTQYF. The CDR3 DNA follows: TGTGCCAGCAGTGCTTGGGAAATCACAGATACGCAGTATTTT. The chain carries TRBV2 and TRBJ2-3; D is unclear. Trimming took off 4 bases at V and 2 bases at J, with 10 bases between the two ends. Germline loops: CDR1 SNHLY, CDR2 FYNNEI. The CDR3 covers 14 residues.

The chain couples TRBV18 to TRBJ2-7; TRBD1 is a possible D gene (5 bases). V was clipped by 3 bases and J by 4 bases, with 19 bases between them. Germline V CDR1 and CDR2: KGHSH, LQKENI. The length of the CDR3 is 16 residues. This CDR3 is CASSPSGGAVPYEQYF. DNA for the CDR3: TGTGCCAGCTCACCTTCGGGTGGGGCAGTTCCTTACGAGCAGTACTTC.